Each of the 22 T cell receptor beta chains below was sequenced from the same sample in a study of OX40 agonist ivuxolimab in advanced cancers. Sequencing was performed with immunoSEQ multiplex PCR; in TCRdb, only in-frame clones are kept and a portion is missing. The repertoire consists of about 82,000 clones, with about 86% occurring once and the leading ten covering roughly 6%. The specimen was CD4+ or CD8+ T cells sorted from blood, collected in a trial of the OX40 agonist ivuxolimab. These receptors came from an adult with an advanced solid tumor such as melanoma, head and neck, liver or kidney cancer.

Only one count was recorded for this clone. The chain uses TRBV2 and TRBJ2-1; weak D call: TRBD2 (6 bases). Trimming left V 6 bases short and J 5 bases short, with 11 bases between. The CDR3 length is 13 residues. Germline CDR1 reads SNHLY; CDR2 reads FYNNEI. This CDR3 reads CASSQTRNNEQFF. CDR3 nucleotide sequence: TGTGCCAGCAGCCAGACTAGGAACAATGAGCAGTTCTTC.

The CDR3 region is CASSYRETQYF. The CDR3 DNA reads TGTGCCAGCAGTTATAGGGAGACCCAGTACTTC. The chain uses TRBV11-2 and TRBJ2-5; D is undetermined. This CDR3 is 11 amino acids long. Germline loops: CDR1 SGHAT, CDR2 FQNNGV. Trimming shortened V by 6 bases and J by 5 bases, and 7 bases separated the two germline ends.

The CDR3 sequence: CASSLGGSGYNEQFF. The DNA for the CDR3 is TGCGCCAGCAGCTTGGGGGGGAGTGGATACAATGAGCAGTTCTTC. This chain joins TRBV5-1 and TRBJ2-1; the D call may be TRBD1 or TRBD2 (5 bases each). V lost 0 bases and J lost 4, with 11 bases in between. The CDR3 length is 15 residues. Germline CDR1 is SGHRS and CDR2 is YFSETQ.

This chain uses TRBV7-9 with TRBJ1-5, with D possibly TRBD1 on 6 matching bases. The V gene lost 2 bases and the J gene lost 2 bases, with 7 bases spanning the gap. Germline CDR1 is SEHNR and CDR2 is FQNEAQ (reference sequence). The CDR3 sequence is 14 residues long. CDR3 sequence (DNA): TGTGCCAGCAGCTTATCAGGGGGCAATCAGCCCCAGCATTTT. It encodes CASSLSGGNQPQHF.

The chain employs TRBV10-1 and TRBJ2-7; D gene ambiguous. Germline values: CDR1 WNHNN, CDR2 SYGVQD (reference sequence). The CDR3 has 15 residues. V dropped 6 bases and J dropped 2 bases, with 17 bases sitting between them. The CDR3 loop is CASSAWASSTYEQYF. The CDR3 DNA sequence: TGCGCCAGCAGCGCCTGGGCATCCTCCACCTACGAGCAGTACTTC.

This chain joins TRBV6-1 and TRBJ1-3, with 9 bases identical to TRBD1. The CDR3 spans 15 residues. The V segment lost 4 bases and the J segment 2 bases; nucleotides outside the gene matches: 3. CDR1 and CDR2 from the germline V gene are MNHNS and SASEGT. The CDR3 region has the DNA TGTGCCAGCAGTGCCCGGGACAGGGCTGGAAACACCATATATTTT. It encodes CASSARDRAGNTIYF.

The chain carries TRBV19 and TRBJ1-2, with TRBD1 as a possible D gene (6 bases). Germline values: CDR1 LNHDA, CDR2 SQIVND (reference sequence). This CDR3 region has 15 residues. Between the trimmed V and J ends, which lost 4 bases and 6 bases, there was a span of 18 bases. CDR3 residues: CASSKSQTDRHGYTF. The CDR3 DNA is TGTGCCAGTAGTAAATCCCAGACGGACAGACATGGCTACACCTTC.

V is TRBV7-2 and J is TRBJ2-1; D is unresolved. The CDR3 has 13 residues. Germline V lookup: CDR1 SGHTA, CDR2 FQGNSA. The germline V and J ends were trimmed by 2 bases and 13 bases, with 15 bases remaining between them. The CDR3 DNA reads TGTGCCAGCAGCTTATCACAGCCCGTAAGTCAGTTCTTC. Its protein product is CASSLSQPVSQFF.

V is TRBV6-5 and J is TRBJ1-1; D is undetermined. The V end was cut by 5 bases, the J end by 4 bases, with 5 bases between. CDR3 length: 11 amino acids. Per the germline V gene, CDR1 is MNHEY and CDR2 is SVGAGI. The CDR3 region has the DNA TGTGCCAGCAGTACCTCCACTGAAGCTTTCTTT. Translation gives CASSTSTEAFF.

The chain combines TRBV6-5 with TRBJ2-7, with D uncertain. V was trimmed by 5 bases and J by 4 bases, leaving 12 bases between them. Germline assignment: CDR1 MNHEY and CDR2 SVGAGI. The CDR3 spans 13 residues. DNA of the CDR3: TGTGCCAGCAGTACCGACTTAATTTACGAGCAGTACTTC. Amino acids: CASSTDLIYEQYF.

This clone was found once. The CDR3 loop reads CASSQDGGGVIGGYTF. CDR3 sequence (DNA): TGCGCCAGCAGCCAAGATGGGGGTGGGGTAATCGGTGGCTACACCTTC. This chain connects TRBV4-1 to TRBJ1-2, with D perhaps TRBD1 (5 bases). The V gene's germline CDR1 is MGHRA and CDR2 YSYEKL. Trimming cost V 0 bases and J 7 bases, with 18 bases left between them. The CDR3 is 16 residues long.

The CDR3 nucleotides are TGTGCCAGCAGCCTGCGACTAGCGGACGAGCAGTACTTC. Translated: CASSLRLADEQYF. This rearrangement joins TRBV7-9 to TRBJ2-7, with 9 bases lining up with TRBD2. Germline V gene sequence: CDR1 SEHNR, CDR2 FQNEAQ (reference sequence). The CDR3 has 13 amino acids. V lost 5 bases and J lost 5; bases outside the gene matches: 4.

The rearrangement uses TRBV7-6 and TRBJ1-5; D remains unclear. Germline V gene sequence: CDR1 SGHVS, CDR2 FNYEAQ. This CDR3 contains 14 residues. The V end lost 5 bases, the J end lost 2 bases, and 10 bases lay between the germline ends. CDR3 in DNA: TGTGCCAGCAGCCTAGGGAGTGGCAATCAGCCCCAGCATTTT. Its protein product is CASSLGSGNQPQHF. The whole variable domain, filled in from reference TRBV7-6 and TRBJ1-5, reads GAGVSQSPRYKVTKRGQDVALRCDPISGHVSLYWYRQALGQGPEFLTYFNYEAQQDKSGLPNDRFSAERPEGSISTLTIQRTEQRDSAMYRCASSLGSGNQPQHFGDGTRLSIL.

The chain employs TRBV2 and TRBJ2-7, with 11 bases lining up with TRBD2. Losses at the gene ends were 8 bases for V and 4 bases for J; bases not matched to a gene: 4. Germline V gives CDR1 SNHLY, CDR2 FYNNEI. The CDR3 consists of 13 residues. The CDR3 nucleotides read TGTGCCAGCGGAAGACTAGCGGGGTACGAGCAGTACTTC. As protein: CASGRLAGYEQYF. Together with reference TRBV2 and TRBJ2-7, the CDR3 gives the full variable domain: EPEVTQTPSHQVTQMGQEVILRCVPISNHLYFYWYRQILGQKVEFLVSFYNNEISEKSEIFDDQFSVERPDGSNFTLKIRSTKLEDSAMYFCASGRLAGYEQYFGPGTRLTVT.

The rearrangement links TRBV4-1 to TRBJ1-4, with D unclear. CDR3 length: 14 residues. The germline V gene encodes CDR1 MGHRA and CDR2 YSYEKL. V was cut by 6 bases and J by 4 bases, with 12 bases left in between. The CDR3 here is CASSHEGRNEKLFF. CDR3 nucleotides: TGCGCCAGCAGTCACGAAGGACGTAATGAAAAACTGTTTTTT.

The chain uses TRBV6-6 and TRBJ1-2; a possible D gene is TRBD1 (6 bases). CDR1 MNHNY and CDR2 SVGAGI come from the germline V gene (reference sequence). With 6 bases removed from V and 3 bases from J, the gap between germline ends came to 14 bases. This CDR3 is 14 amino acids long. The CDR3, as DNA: TGTGCCAGCAGAATACAGGGAATCGACTATGGCTACACCTTC. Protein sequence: CASRIQGIDYGYTF.

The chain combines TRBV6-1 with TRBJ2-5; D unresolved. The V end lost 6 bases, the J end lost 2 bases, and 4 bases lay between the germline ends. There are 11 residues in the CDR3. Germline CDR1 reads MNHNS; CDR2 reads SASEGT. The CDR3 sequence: CASRLQETQYF. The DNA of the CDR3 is TGTGCCAGCAGGCTTCAAGAGACCCAGTACTTC.

The chain's CDR3 is CASSLDPGDYGYTF. The DNA for the CDR3 is TGTGCCAGCAGCTTAGACCCGGGGGACTATGGCTACACCTTC. This chain links TRBV11-2 with TRBJ1-2, with D possibly TRBD1 on 5 matching bases. With 0 bases removed from V and 3 bases from J, the gap between germline ends came to 8 bases. There are 14 residues in the CDR3. CDR1 and CDR2 from the germline V gene are SGHAT and FQNNGV. The full variable domain, rest sourced from reference TRBV11-2 and TRBJ1-2, is EAGVAQSPRYKIIEKRQSVAFWCNPISGHATLYWYQQILGQGPKLLIQFQNNGVVDDSQLPKDRFSAERLKGVDSTLKIQPAKLEDSAVYLCASSLDPGDYGYTFGSGTRLTVV.

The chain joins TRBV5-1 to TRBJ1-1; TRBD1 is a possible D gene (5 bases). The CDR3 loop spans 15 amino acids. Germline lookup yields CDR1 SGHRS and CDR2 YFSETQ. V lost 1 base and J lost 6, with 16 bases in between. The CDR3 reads CASSLTPGTSSEAFF. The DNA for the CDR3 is TGCGCCAGCAGCTTGACACCAGGGACCTCCTCTGAAGCTTTCTTT.

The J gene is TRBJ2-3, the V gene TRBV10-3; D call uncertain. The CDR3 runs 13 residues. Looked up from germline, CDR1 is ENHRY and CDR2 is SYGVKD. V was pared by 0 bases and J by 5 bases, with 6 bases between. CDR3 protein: CAISESTGDTQYF. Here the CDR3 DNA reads TGTGCCATCAGTGAGTCTACGGGAGATACGCAGTATTTT.

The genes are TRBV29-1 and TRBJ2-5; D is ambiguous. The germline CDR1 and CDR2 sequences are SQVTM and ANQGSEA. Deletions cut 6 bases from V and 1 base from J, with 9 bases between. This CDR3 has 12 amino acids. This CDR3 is CSVQAVQETQYF. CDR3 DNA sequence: TGCAGCGTGCAGGCTGTCCAAGAGACCCAGTACTTC.

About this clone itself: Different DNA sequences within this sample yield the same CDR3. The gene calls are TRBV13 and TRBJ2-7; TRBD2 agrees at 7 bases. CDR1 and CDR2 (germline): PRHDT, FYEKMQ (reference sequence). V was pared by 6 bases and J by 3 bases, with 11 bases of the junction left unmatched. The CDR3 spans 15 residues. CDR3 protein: CASSFYGGRGYEQYF. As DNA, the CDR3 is TGTGCCAGCAGTTTTTATGGCGGGAGAGGCTACGAGCAGTACTTC.